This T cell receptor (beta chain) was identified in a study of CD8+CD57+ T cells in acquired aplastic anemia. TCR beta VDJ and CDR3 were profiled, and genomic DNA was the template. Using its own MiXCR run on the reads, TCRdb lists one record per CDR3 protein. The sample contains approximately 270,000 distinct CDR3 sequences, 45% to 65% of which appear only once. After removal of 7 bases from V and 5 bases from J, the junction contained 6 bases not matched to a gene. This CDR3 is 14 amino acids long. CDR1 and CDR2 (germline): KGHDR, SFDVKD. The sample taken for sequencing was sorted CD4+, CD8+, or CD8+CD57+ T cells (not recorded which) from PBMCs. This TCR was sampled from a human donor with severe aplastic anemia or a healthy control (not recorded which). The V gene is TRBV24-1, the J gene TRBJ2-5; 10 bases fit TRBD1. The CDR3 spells CATSRQGAGETQYF. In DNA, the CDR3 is TGTGCCACCAGCAGACAGGGGGCCGGGGAGACCCAGTACTTC.